What follows are 21 T cell receptor beta chains derived from one specimen sequenced in a study of shared clonotypes between healthy human individuals. The data were produced by immunoSEQ multiplex PCR, yet TCRdb's version contains in-frame clones alone and is incomplete. Of fewer than 350,000 clones listed, 80% to 90% are singletons. The sample comprised memory CD8+ T cells sorted from blood. Subset indicated: CD45RO+ cells pooled with CCR7-negative TemRA cells. Every receptor here comes from a man between 18 and 35 years old in good health.

The rearrangement links TRBV11-2 to TRBJ1-4; D is unclear. Trimming pared 5 bases from V and 2 bases from J, leaving 6 bases between. The germline CDR1 and CDR2 sequences are SGHAT and FQNNGV. The length of the CDR3 is 13 residues. The CDR3 nucleotides are TGTGCCAGCAGCACTAACACTAATGAAAAACTGTTTTTT. Encoded protein: CASSTNTNEKLFF.

The rearrangement uses TRBV4-1 and TRBJ1-5, with D tentatively TRBD1 (5 bases). CDR3 size: 15 residues. Per germline, CDR1 MGHRA and CDR2 YSYEKL. V lost 0 bases to trimming and J lost 6 bases, with 12 bases between them. The CDR3 DNA reads as TGCGCCAGCAGCCAAGATGGGGGAGGGCCTCAGCCCCAGCATTTT. It codes for CASSQDGGGPQPQHF.

This chain connects TRBV9 to TRBJ2-7, with 9 bases aligning to TRBD1. In germline, CDR1 is SGDLS, CDR2 YYNGEE. V was pared by 4 bases and J by 2 bases, with 7 bases of the junction left unmatched. The CDR3 loop spans 15 amino acids. CDR3 sequence: CASSTTGGGTYEQYF. The CDR3 bases are TGTGCCAGCAGCACCACAGGGGGCGGCACCTACGAGCAGTACTTC.

The chain is built from TRBV11-2 and TRBJ2-7, with TRBD1 matching over 9 bases. V was pared by 2 bases and J by 5 bases, with 7 bases of the junction left unmatched. CDR1 and CDR2 (germline): SGHAT, FQNNGV. The CDR3 totals 15 residues. CDR3 in DNA: TGTGCCAGCAGCTTATTGGTCGGGACAGGGAACGAGCAGTACTTC. Protein product: CASSLLVGTGNEQYF. Variable domain in full (rest from reference TRBV11-2 and TRBJ2-7): EAGVAQSPRYKIIEKRQSVAFWCNPISGHATLYWYQQILGQGPKLLIQFQNNGVVDDSQLPKDRFSAERLKGVDSTLKIQPAKLEDSAVYLCASSLLVGTGNEQYFGPGTRLTVT.

The genes are TRBV10-1 and TRBJ2-2, with D perhaps TRBD2 (6 bases). The CDR3 extends over 14 amino acids. Germline V gene sequence: CDR1 WNHNN, CDR2 SYGVQD (reference sequence). The V and J ends lost 6 bases and 4 bases respectively, with 12 bases between them. The CDR3: CASRDYPTTGELFF. DNA for the CDR3: TGCGCCAGCAGGGACTACCCGACCACCGGGGAGCTGTTTTTT.

The CDR3 region has the DNA TGTGCCAGCAGCTTGATATACAGGAACCAAGAGACCCAGTACTTC. This sequence encodes CASSLIYRNQETQYF. The V call is TRBV11-2, the J call TRBJ2-5; a weak D match, TRBD1 (5 bases). Germline loops: CDR1 SGHAT, CDR2 FQNNGV. The CDR3 runs to 15 residues. V dropped 3 bases and J dropped 0 bases, with 11 bases sitting between them.

The V and J genes are TRBV7-9 and TRBJ2-5; D is unclear. V lost 5 bases and J 1 base, leaving 8 bases between the germline ends. Germline V gene data show CDR1 as SEHNR and CDR2 as FQNEAQ (reference sequence). This CDR3 is 13 amino acids long. The DNA of the CDR3 is TGTGCCAGCAGCCCCACCGCCCAAGAGACCCAGTACTTC. Encoded protein: CASSPTAQETQYF.

This clone was seen a few times. This specimen includes other DNA sequences encoding the same CDR3. V usage is TRBV6-4 and J usage is TRBJ2-1; no clear D gene. Trimming removed 0 bases from V and 8 bases from J, with 8 bases in between. The CDR3 consists of 13 residues. Germline CDR1 and CDR2: MRHNA and SNTAGT. The CDR3 spells CASSDSIGDEQFF. CDR3 DNA: TGTGCCAGCAGTGACTCGATTGGCGATGAGCAGTTCTTC.

As regards this clone: Other DNA sequences of this sample code for an identical CDR3. The rearrangement uses TRBV27 and TRBJ2-7, with D tentatively TRBD1 (6 bases). The CDR3 has 13 amino acids. Germline V gives CDR1 MNHEY, CDR2 SMNVEV (reference sequence). Trimming pared 5 bases from V and 3 bases from J, leaving 11 bases between. The CDR3 loop reads CASSKQGSYEQYF. The CDR3 bases are TGTGCCAGCAGTAAGCAGGGGAGCTACGAGCAGTACTTC.

The V and J genes are TRBV2 and TRBJ2-5; 7 bases map to TRBD1. CDR1 SNHLY and CDR2 FYNNEI come from the germline V gene. The CDR3 is 13 amino acids. Trimming took 5 bases from V and 5 from J; bases not matched to a gene: 5. The CDR3 is CASSPRGSETQYF. The DNA of the CDR3 is TGTGCCAGCAGTCCCAGGGGGTCGGAGACCCAGTACTTC.

The chain uses TRBV6-5 and TRBJ2-3; 8 bases are a match to TRBD1. Germline assignment: CDR1 MNHEY and CDR2 SVGAGI. V dropped 5 bases and J dropped 1; count of bases not matched to a gene: 2. The CDR3 has 14 amino acids. The CDR3 coding sequence is TGTGCCAGCAGTGCGGACAGGGGCACAGATACGCAGTATTTT. It codes for CASSADRGTDTQYF.

The chain is built from TRBV18 and TRBJ2-1; D possibly corresponds to TRBD1 (5 bases). This CDR3 is 15 amino acids long. V dropped 4 bases and J dropped 5 bases, with 15 bases sitting between them. Germline values: CDR1 KGHSH, CDR2 LQKENI. The CDR3 here is CASSLQAIYDNEQFF. CDR3 nucleotides: TGTGCCAGCTCACTACAGGCTATCTACGACAATGAGCAGTTCTTC.

The genes are TRBV2 and TRBJ2-7; D uncertain. This CDR3 comprises 12 residues. V gave up 4 bases and J gave up 4 bases, with 8 bases separating them. Germline CDR1 SNHLY, CDR2 FYNNEI. The CDR3 here is CASSGVAYEQYF. As DNA, the CDR3 is TGTGCCAGCAGTGGAGTGGCGTACGAGCAGTACTTC.

The chain has TRBV6-6 and TRBJ1-1; D call uncertain. V was trimmed by 4 bases and J by 0 bases, leaving 15 bases between them. In germline, CDR1 is MNHNY, CDR2 SVGAGI (reference sequence). This CDR3 has 16 amino acids. CDR3: CASSWLMVDLNTEAFF. CDR3 DNA: TGTGCCAGCAGTTGGTTGATGGTGGACTTGAACACTGAAGCTTTCTTT.

This clone was seen just once. The V and J genes are TRBV5-1 and TRBJ2-5; D might be TRBD1 or TRBD2, each matching 6 bases. V was clipped by 3 bases and J by 5 bases, with 23 bases between them. Germline lookup yields CDR1 SGHRS and CDR2 YFSETQ. The CDR3 runs to 17 residues. The CDR3 here is CASSSGSSAGGRETQYF. The CDR3 DNA follows: TGCGCCAGCAGCTCTGGCTCTAGCGCTGGGGGCAGGGAGACCCAGTACTTC.

This chain connects TRBV7-9 to TRBJ2-7; 10 bases align to TRBD2. Germline V CDR1 and CDR2: SEHNR, FQNEAQ (reference sequence). Trimming removed 1 base from V and 0 bases from J; junction bases left unmatched: 6. This CDR3 region has 17 residues. CDR3 sequence: CASSLEIAGGSSYEQYF. As DNA, the CDR3 is TGTGCCAGCAGCTTAGAAATAGCGGGGGGCAGCTCCTACGAGCAGTACTTC.

This chain connects TRBV5-4 to TRBJ1-4; the match to TRBD1 covers 9 bases. The CDR3 consists of 17 residues. The germline CDR1 and CDR2 sequences are SGHNT and YYREEE (reference sequence). The V gene end was trimmed by 3 bases and the J gene end by 6 bases; junction bases not matched to a gene: 12. CDR3 sequence reads: CASSSTGGWGSDEKLFF. The CDR3 DNA reads TGTGCCAGCAGCTCAACAGGGGGCTGGGGTTCGGATGAAAAACTGTTTTTT.

The chain has TRBV10-3 and TRBJ2-7; D unresolved. This CDR3 contains 12 residues. Between the trimmed V and J ends, which lost 11 bases and 1 base, there was a span of 12 bases. Germline values: CDR1 ENHRY, CDR2 SYGVKD. The CDR3 sequence is CAVFGDSYEQYF. In nucleotides, the CDR3 is TGTGCCGTCTTCGGTGATTCCTACGAGCAGTACTTC.

The chain carries TRBV14 and TRBJ2-1; 9 positions agree with TRBD2. CDR1 is SGHDN, CDR2 FVKESK, per germline. The CDR3 consists of 15 residues. Trimming removed 2 bases from V and 3 bases from J; junction bases left unmatched: 2. CDR3 sequence reads: CASSQIAGDYNEQFF. CDR3 nucleotide sequence: TGTGCCAGCAGCCAAATAGCGGGAGACTACAATGAGCAGTTCTTC.

Comments on this clone: Additional DNA sequences in this sample encode the identical CDR3. The genes are TRBV5-6 and TRBJ2-3; D uncertain. The CDR3 length is 12 residues. V shed 0 bases and J shed 5 bases, with 4 bases lying between them. Germline lookup yields CDR1 SGHDT and CDR2 YYEEEE. CDR3: CASSLAGDTQYF. The CDR3 nucleotides are TGTGCCAGCAGCTTGGCGGGAGATACGCAGTATTTT.

V usage is TRBV6-5 and J usage is TRBJ1-6; D unclear. This CDR3 comprises 15 residues. V was shortened by 7 bases and J by 10 bases, with 20 bases between the two germline ends. Germline CDR1 MNHEY, CDR2 SVGAGI. CDR3 sequence: CASTLSPGPFSPLHF. In DNA form, the CDR3 reads TGTGCCAGCACTTTAAGCCCCGGACCCTTCTCACCCCTCCACTTT.